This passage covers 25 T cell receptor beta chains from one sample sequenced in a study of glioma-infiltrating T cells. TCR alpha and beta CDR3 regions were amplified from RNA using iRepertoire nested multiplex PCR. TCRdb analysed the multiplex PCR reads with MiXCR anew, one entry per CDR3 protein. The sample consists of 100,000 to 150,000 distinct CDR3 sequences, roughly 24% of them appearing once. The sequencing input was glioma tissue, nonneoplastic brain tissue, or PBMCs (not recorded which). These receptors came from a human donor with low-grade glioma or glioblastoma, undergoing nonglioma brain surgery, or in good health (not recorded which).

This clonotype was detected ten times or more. The CDR3 protein is CASRQGQRRYEQYF. The CDR3 DNA sequence: TGTGCCAGCAGGCAGGGACAGAGACGGTACGAGCAGTACTTC. The chain combines TRBV6-1 with TRBJ2-7; 7 bases line up with TRBD1. The length of the CDR3 is 14 residues. After removal of 6 bases from V and 4 bases from J, the junction contained 9 bases not matched to a gene. Germline V gives CDR1 MNHNS, CDR2 SASEGT.

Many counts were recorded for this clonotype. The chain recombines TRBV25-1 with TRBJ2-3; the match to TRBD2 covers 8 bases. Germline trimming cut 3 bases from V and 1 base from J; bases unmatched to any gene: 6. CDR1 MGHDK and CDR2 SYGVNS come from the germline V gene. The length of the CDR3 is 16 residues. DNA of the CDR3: TGTGCCAGCAGTGACCAGAGCGGGAGCGGCACAGATACGCAGTATTTT. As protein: CASSDQSGSGTDTQYF.

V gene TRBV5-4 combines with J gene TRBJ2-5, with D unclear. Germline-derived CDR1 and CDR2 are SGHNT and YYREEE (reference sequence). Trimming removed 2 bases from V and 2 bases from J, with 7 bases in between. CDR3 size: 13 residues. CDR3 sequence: CASSFPGQETQYF. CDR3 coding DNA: TGTGCCAGCAGCTTCCCCGGTCAAGAGACCCAGTACTTC.

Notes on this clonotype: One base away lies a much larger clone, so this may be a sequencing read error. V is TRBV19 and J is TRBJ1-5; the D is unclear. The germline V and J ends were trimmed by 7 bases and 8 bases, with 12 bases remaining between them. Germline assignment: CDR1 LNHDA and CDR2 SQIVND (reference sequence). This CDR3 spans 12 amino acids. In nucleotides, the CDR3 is TGTGCCAGTACAGGCCTCGCGGAGCCCCAGCATTTT. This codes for CASTGLAEPQHF.

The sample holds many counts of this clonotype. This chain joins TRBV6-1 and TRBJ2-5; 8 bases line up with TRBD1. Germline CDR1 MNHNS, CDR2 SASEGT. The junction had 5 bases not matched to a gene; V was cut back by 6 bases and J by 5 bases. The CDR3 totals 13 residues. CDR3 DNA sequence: TGTGCCAGCAGACTGGGACAGGACGAGACCCAGTACTTC. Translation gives CASRLGQDETQYF.

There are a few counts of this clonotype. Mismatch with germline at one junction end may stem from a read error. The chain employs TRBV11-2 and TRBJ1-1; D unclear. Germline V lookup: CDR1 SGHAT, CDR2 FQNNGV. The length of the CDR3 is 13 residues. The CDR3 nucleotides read TGTGCCAGCAGCCTTCGACTGAACACTGAAGCTCTCTTT. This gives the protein CASSLRLNTEALF.

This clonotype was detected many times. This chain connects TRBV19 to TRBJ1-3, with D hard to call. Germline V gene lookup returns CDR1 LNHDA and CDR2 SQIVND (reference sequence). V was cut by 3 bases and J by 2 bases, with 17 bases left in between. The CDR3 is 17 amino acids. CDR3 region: CASSIRPGPGTGNTIYF. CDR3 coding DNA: TGTGCCAGTAGTATTCGACCCGGGCCCGGGACTGGAAACACCATATATTTT.

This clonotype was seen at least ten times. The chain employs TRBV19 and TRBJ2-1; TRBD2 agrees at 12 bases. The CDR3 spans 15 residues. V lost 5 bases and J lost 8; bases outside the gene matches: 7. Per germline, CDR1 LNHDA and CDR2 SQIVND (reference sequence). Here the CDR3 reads CASSAGLAGIYEQFF. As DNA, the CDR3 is TGTGCCAGTAGTGCAGGACTAGCGGGAATCTATGAGCAGTTCTTC.

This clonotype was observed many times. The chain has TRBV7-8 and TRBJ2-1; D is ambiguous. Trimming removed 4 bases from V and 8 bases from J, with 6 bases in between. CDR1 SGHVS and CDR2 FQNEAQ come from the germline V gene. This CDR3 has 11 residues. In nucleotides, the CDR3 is TGTGCCAGCAGCTGGGCCGATGAGCAGTTCTTC. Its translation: CASSWADEQFF.

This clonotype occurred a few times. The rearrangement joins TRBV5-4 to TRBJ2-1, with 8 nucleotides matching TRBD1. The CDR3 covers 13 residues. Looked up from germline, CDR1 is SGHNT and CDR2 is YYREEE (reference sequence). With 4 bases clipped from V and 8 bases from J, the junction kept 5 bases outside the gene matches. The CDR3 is CASSRTGSDEQFF. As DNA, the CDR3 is TGTGCCAGCAGCCGGACAGGGAGTGATGAGCAGTTCTTC.

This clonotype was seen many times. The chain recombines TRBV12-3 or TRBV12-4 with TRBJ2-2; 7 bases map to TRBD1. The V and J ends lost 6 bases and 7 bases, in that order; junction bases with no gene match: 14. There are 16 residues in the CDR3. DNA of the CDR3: TGTGCCAGCAGCCTTAGAGAGGGGACAGAGGGCGGGGAGCTGTTTTTT. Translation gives CASSLREGTEGGELFF.

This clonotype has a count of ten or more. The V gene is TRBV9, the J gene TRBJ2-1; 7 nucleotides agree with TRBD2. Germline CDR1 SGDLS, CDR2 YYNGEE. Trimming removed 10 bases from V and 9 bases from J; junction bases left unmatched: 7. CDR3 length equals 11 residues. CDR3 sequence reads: CASRGDAEQFF. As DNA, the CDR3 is TGTGCCTCTCGGGGGGACGCTGAGCAGTTCTTC.

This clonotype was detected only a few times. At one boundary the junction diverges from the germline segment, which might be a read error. The CDR3: CASSLGTGHSVF. Here the CDR3 DNA reads TGTGCCAGCAGCTTAGGCACCGGGCACTCAGTATTT. This rearrangement joins TRBV11-2 to TRBJ1-3; D gene unclear. CDR1 is SGHAT and CDR2 is FQNNGV in the germline V gene. The CDR3 consists of 12 residues.

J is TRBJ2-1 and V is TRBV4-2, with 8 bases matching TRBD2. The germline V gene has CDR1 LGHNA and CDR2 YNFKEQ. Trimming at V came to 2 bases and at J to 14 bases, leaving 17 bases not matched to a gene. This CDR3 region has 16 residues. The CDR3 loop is CASSQYELAVRRGEFF. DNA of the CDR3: TGTGCCAGCAGCCAATATGAACTAGCGGTCCGGAGAGGCGAGTTCTTC.

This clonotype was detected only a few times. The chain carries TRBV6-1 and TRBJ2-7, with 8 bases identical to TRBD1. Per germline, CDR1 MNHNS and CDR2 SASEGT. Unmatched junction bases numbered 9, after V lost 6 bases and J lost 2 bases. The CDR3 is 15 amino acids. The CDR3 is CASRTTGARAYEQYF. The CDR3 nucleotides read TGTGCCAGCAGGACGACAGGGGCCAGGGCCTACGAGCAGTACTTC.

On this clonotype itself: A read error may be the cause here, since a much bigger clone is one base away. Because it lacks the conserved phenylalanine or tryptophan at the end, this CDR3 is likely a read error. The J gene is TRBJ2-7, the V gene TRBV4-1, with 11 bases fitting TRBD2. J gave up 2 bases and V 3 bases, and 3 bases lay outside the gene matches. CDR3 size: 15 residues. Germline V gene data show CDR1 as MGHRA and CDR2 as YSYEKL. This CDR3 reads CASSQGLAATYEQYS. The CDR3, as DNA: TGCGCCAGCAGCCAGGGACTAGCGGCGACCTACGAGCAGTACTCC.

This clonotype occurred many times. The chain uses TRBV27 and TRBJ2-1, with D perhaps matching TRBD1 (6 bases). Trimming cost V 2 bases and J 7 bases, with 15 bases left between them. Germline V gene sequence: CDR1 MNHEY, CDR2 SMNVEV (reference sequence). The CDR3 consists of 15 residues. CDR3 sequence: CASSLPRQALNEQFF. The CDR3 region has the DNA TGTGCCAGCAGTTTACCGAGACAGGCTTTAAATGAGCAGTTCTTC.

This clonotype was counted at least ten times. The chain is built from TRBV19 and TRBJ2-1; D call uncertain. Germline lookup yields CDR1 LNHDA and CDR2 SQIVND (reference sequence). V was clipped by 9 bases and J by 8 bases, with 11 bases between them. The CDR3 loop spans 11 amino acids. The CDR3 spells CASSRDHEQFF. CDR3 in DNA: TGTGCCAGCTCCCGAGACCATGAGCAGTTCTTC.

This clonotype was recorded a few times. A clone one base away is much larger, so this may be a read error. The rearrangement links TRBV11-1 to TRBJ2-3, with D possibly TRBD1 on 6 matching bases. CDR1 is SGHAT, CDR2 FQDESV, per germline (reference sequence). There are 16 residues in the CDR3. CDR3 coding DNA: TGTACCAGCAGCCTTTGGGGGACATCCCCCACAGATACGCAGTATTTT. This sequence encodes CTSSLWGTSPTDTQYF.

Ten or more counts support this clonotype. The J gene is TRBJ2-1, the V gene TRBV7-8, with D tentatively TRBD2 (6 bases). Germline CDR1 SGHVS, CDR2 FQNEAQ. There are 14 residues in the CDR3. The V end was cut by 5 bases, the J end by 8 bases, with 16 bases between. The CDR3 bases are TGTGCCAGCAGCCCCCTCCTAGCGATCGATGAGCAGTTCTTC. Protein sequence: CASSPLLAIDEQFF.

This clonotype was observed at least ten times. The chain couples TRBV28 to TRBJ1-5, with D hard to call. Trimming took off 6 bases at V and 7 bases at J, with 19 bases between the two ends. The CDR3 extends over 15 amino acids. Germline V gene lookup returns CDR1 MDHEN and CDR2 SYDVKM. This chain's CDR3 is CASRLGGRGEQPQHF. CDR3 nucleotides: TGTGCCAGCAGGCTAGGCGGGCGCGGAGAACAGCCCCAGCATTTT.

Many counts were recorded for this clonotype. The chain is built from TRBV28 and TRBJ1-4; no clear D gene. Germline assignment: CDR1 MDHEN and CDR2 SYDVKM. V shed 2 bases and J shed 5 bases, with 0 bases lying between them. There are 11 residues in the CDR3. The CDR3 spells CASSLNEKLFF. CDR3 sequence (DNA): TGTGCCAGCAGTTTAAATGAAAAACTGTTTTTT.

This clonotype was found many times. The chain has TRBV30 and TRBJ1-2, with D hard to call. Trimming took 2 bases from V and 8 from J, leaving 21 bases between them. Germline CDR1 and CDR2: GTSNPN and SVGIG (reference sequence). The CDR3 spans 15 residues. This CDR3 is CAWSSTGTASMGYTF. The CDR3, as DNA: TGTGCCTGGAGTAGTACGGGAACAGCCTCTATGGGCTACACCTTC.

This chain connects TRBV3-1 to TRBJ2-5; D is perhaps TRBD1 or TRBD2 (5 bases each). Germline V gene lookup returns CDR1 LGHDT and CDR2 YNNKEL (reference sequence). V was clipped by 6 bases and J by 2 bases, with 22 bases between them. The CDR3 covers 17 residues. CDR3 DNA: TGTGCCAGCAGATACAACGCCGGGATAGGGGATCAAGAGACCCAGTACTTC. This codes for CASRYNAGIGDQETQYF.

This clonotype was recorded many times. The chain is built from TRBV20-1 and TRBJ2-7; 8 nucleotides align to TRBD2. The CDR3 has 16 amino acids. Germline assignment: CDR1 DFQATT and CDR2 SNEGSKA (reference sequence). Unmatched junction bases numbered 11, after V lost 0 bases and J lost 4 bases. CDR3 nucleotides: TGCAGTGCTAGAGATCCCAGCGGGAGTATGGTATACGAGCAGTACTTC. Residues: CSARDPSGSMVYEQYF.